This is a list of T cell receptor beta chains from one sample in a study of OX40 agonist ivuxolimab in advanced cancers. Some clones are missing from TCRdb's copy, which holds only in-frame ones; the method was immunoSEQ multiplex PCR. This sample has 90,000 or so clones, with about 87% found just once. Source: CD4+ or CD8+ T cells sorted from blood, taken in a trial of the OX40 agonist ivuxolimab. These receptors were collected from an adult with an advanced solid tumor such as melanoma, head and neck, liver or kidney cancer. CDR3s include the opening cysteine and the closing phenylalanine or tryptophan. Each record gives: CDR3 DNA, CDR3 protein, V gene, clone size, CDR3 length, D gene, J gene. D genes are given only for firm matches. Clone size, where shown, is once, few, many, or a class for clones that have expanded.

TGTGCCAGCAGCGGGGGACTAGCGGAGGAGACTGAGCAGTTCTTC | CASSGGLAEETEQFF | TRBV11-2 | - | 15 | TRBD2 | TRBJ2-1
TGTGCCAGTAGTCAGACCCCTGGACGGGTCAATCAGCCCCAGCATTTT | CASSQTPGRVNQPQHF | TRBV19 | - | 16 | - | TRBJ1-5
TGTGCCAGCAGTTCCCCTTCGGGCGGCGAGACCCAGTACTTC | CASSSPSGGETQYF | TRBV6-5 | once | 14 | - | TRBJ2-5
TGCGCCAGCAGCTTGGCGGGAGACTACAATGAGCAGTTCTTC | CASSLAGDYNEQFF | TRBV5-1 | - | 14 | - | TRBJ2-1
TGTGCCAGCACTGAGACCTCAGGGGCAGGTCCCTATGGCTACACCTTC | CASTETSGAGPYGYTF | TRBV6-1 | medium-sized | 16 | - | TRBJ1-2
TGTGCCAGTAGTATCCGGCAGGGGGCCACCGGGGAGCTGTTTTTT | CASSIRQGATGELFF | TRBV19 | - | 15 | TRBD1 | TRBJ2-2
TGTGCCAGCAGTGGCGTAGCGGGGGCAATTAATGAAAAACTGTTTTTT | CASSGVAGAINEKLFF | TRBV25-1 | - | 16 | - | TRBJ1-4
TGTGCCAGCAGAATGGCGCCTAGCGGGAGCTACGAGCAGTACTTC | CASRMAPSGSYEQYF | TRBV6-5 | - | 15 | TRBD2 | TRBJ2-7
TGTGCCACCGAGCCCCCGGTGCGCAATCAGCCCCAGCATTTT | CATEPPVRNQPQHF | TRBV28 | - | 14 | - | TRBJ1-5
TGTGCCAGCACCCAGGACAGATACACCGGGGAGCTGTTTTTT | CASTQDRYTGELFF | TRBV7-3 | - | 14 | - | TRBJ2-2
TGCGCCAGCAGCTTGACCACAGGGGGAACTGAAGCTTTCTTT | CASSLTTGGTEAFF | TRBV5-1 | many | 14 | TRBD1 | TRBJ1-1
TGTGCCAGCAGCTTACTAGCGGATACGCAGTATTTT | CASSLLADTQYF | TRBV7-2 | - | 12 | - | TRBJ2-3
TGCGCCAGCAGCTTATCCATGAACACTGAAGCTTTCTTT | CASSLSMNTEAFF | TRBV5-1 | few | 13 | - | TRBJ1-1
TGCGCCAGCAGCTTGTCAGGGAAGGACACAGATACGCAGTATTTT | CASSLSGKDTDTQYF | TRBV5-1 | - | 15 | - | TRBJ2-3
TGCGCCAGCAGCCAAGATCATGGTCAAGAGACCCAGTACTTC | CASSQDHGQETQYF | TRBV4-3 | once | 14 | - | TRBJ2-5
TGCGCCAGCAGTGAGGCGGGGGCTGACATTCAGTACTTC | CASSEAGADIQYF | TRBV10-1 | - | 13 | - | TRBJ2-4
TGTGCCAGCAGCCTGGAGGGAGCAGATACGCAGTATTTT | CASSLEGADTQYF | TRBV11-3 | - | 13 | - | TRBJ2-3
TGTGCCAGCAGCTTTCGTCCGGACACCATATATTTT | CASSFRPDTIYF | TRBV7-9 | - | 12 | - | TRBJ1-3
TGTGCCAGAAGCTCGCGGTGGGGGTACTCCTATAATTCACCCCTCCACTTT | CARSSRWGYSYNSPLHF | TRBV7-5 | - | 17 | - | TRBJ1-6
TGTGCCAGCAGTGAAGAGGCGACAACTAATGAAAAACTGTTTTTT | CASSEEATTNEKLFF | TRBV2 | - | 15 | - | TRBJ1-4
TGTGCCAGCAGCTCACAGGGAAAGCAGTTCTTC | CASSSQGKQFF | TRBV7-9 | - | 11 | - | TRBJ2-1
TGTGCCAGCAGTGAGACCCTGGGCGAGCAGTACTTC | CASSETLGEQYF | TRBV2 | - | 12 | - | TRBJ2-7
TGTGCCAGCAGGTACGAGCAGTACTTC | CASRYEQYF | TRBV6-9 | - | 9 | - | TRBJ2-7
TGTGCCAGCAGCTTAAGCGGGGTTAGCAATCAGCCCCAGCATTTT | CASSLSGVSNQPQHF | TRBV7-8 | - | 15 | - | TRBJ1-5
TGTGCCAGCTCACCAACACTTTCTAGCACAGATACGCAGTATTTT | CASSPTLSSTDTQYF | TRBV18 | - | 15 | - | TRBJ2-3
TGTGCCAGCAGCTTAGATGGGATAGTAGATACGCAGTATTTT | CASSLDGIVDTQYF | TRBV7-9 | - | 14 | - | TRBJ2-3
TGCGCCAGCAGTGAGTCGGGGTCCTATGGCTACACCTTC | CASSESGSYGYTF | TRBV10-1 | - | 13 | - | TRBJ1-2
TGTGCCAGCTCACCATATGAGGGTTCTAATGAAAAACTGTTTTTT | CASSPYEGSNEKLFF | TRBV18 | - | 15 | - | TRBJ1-4
TGTGCCAGCAGCACGGGCGAACATAGCACAGATACGCAGTATTTT | CASSTGEHSTDTQYF | TRBV7-9 | - | 15 | - | TRBJ2-3
TGTGCCTGGAGTCTCCGGGACAGGGGCTATGGCTACACCTTC | CAWSLRDRGYGYTF | TRBV30 | - | 14 | TRBD1 | TRBJ1-2
TGCGCCAGCAGCTTGGGTGGGACTCCTCAAGAGACCCAGTACTTC | CASSLGGTPQETQYF | TRBV5-1 | medium-sized | 15 | - | TRBJ2-5
TGTGCCAGCAGCCGCGAACGTGGGTCCTCCTACGAGCAGTACTTC | CASSRERGSSYEQYF | TRBV5-4 | - | 15 | - | TRBJ2-7
TGTGCCAGCAGCTTATCGGGGACAGATACGCAGTATTTT | CASSLSGTDTQYF | TRBV7-3 | - | 13 | - | TRBJ2-3
TGTGCCAGCAGCTTAAGGCTGGAGTCCTACGAGCAGTACTTC | CASSLRLESYEQYF | TRBV11-2 | - | 14 | - | TRBJ2-7
TGTGCCAGCAGTGAATTCTCAGGGCCCTACGAGCAGTACTTC | CASSEFSGPYEQYF | TRBV25-1 | - | 14 | - | TRBJ2-7
TGTGCCAGCAGCCCTTTACCCCCAACAGATACGCAGTATTTT | CASSPLPPTDTQYF | TRBV7-7 | - | 14 | - | TRBJ2-3
TGTGCCAGCGGACGGGAGGGCACAGATACGCAGTATTTT | CASGREGTDTQYF | TRBV5-4 | - | 13 | TRBD2 | TRBJ2-3
TGTGCCAGCAGCCAGGGACGGAATCAGCCCCAGCATTTT | CASSQGRNQPQHF | TRBV7-3 | - | 13 | - | TRBJ1-5
TGCGCCAGCAGTCAATCCTGGTGGGGGTATAACGAGCAGTACTTC | CASSQSWWGYNEQYF | TRBV23-1 | - | 15 | - | TRBJ2-7
TGTGCCAGCAGCTTACCAGGACAGGGGACTAGCGCTGAAGCTTTCTTT | CASSLPGQGTSAEAFF | TRBV11-3 | - | 16 | TRBD1 | TRBJ1-1
TGTGCCAGTAGTATCGAAGCGGGGGGGTACAATGAGCAGTTCTTC | CASSIEAGGYNEQFF | TRBV19 | - | 15 | TRBD2 | TRBJ2-1